This T cell receptor (beta chain) came from a study of control samples from healthy donors and cancer patients. Sequencing used immunoSEQ multiplex PCR; TCRdb keeps in-frame clones, though not all of them. The repertoire holds 150,000 or so clones, with around nine tenths as singletons. The specimen was blood. The source is a man younger than 35 in good health.

Here the CDR3 DNA reads TGTGCCAGCAGTCCCGGGTTCGATACGCAGTATTTT. It encodes CASSPGFDTQYF. This chain uses TRBV6-5 with TRBJ2-3; D not certain. The CDR3 consists of 12 residues. Trimming removed 5 bases from V and 6 bases from J, with 9 bases in between. The germline V gene has CDR1 MNHEY and CDR2 SVGAGI.